Each of the 25 T cell receptor beta chains below was sequenced from the same sample in a study of naive and memory T cell subsets. General study results and limits: Possibly reflecting memory cells re-expressing CD45RA, a few larger clonotypes occurred in naive repertoires, especially CD8.

No antigen has been assigned to these receptors. Two oligonucleotides, mixed equimolar, formed the beta constant-region primer covering TRBC1 and TRBC2. Ligated cDNA was amplified by four rounds of PCR with nested alpha and beta constant-region primers and SP2. TCRdb analysed the UMI-ligation and nested PCR reads with MiXCR anew, one entry per CDR3 protein. Of 140,000 to 150,000 distinct CDR3 sequences listed, approximately 22% are singletons. The source material was naive CD4+ T cells from blood. Receptors were obtained from a human donor in good health.

This clonotype was seen a handful of times. The J gene is TRBJ2-3, the V gene TRBV7-3, with D maybe TRBD1 (5 bases). V shed 2 bases and J shed 3 bases, with 18 bases lying between them. This CDR3 region has 17 residues. Germline V lookup: CDR1 SGHTA, CDR2 FQGTGA. The CDR3 sequence: CASSLLASGIGTDTQYF. Here the CDR3 DNA reads TGTGCCAGCAGCTTATTGGCTTCAGGGATCGGGACAGATACGCAGTATTTT.

The rearrangement joins TRBV29-1 to TRBJ1-5, with 10 bases aligning to TRBD1. J lost 4 bases, V lost 7 bases, and 7 bases had no gene match. The CDR3 runs 14 residues. CDR1 and CDR2 (germline): SQVTM, ANQGSEA. CDR3 region: CSASGQGVNQPQHF. In DNA form, the CDR3 reads TGCAGCGCGAGTGGACAGGGGGTTAATCAGCCCCAGCATTTT.

This clonotype showed up just a few times. The V and J genes are TRBV3-1 and TRBJ1-6; D is unclear. CDR1 is LGHDT, CDR2 YNNKEL, per germline (reference sequence). This CDR3 is built from 14 residues. V gave up 8 bases and J gave up 4 bases, with 12 bases separating them. CDR3 DNA sequence: TGTGCCAGCCGGCGGGAGAAATATAATTCACCCCTCCACTTT. Translating it yields CASRREKYNSPLHF.

This clonotype has only a few counts. The chain uses TRBV7-9 and TRBJ2-1, with TRBD2 as a possible D gene (6 bases). This CDR3 region has 15 residues. V lost 5 bases and J lost 5, with 16 bases in between. CDR1 is SEHNR, CDR2 FQNEAQ, per germline (reference sequence). The CDR3 DNA is TGTGCCAGCAGCGTCACTAGCCGAAGAAACAATGAGCAGTTCTTC. Amino acid sequence: CASSVTSRRNNEQFF. Complete variable domain (other parts from reference TRBV7-9 and TRBJ2-1): DTGVSQNPRHKITKRGQNVTFRCDPISEHNRLYWYRQTLGQGPEFLTYFQNEAQLEKSRLLSDRFSAERPKGSFSTLEIQRTEQGDSAMYLCASSVTSRRNNEQFFGPGTRLTVL.

As to this clonotype: Given a much more abundant clone one base away, this may be a read error. The CDR3 DNA sequence: TGTGCCAGCAGCGCAGTGGGCACAGATACGCAGTATTTT. It is translated as CASSAVGTDTQYF. This sequence joins TRBV9 and TRBJ2-3; D remains ambiguous. CDR3 size: 13 residues. CDR1 and CDR2 (germline): SGDLS, YYNGEE. V was clipped by 3 bases and J by 1 base, with 6 bases between them.

This clonotype was seen ten or more times. The CDR3 loop is CASSGRGNQPQHF. Written as DNA, the CDR3 is TGCGCCAGCAGTGGCAGGGGCAATCAGCCCCAGCATTTT. V gene TRBV10-2 combines with J gene TRBJ1-5, with D perhaps matching TRBD1 (5 bases). This CDR3 has 13 amino acids. Looked up from germline, CDR1 is WSHSY and CDR2 is SAAADI. V was shortened by 4 bases and J by 2 bases, with 6 bases between the two germline ends.

The genes are TRBV3-1 and TRBJ2-5; 9 positions agree with TRBD1. Unmatched junction bases numbered 8, after V lost 7 bases and J lost 5 bases. The CDR3 consists of 14 residues. CDR1 and CDR2 from the germline V gene are LGHDT and YNNKEL (reference sequence). The CDR3 region is CASTRGTGRETQYF. The CDR3 nucleotides are TGTGCCAGCACCCGAGGGACAGGGCGGGAGACCCAGTACTTC.

This chain uses TRBV9 with TRBJ2-7; 8 bases are a match to TRBD1. The germline gives CDR1 SGDLS, CDR2 YYNGEE. The CDR3 has 16 amino acids. V was clipped by 4 bases and J by 6 bases; unmatched bases: 15. CDR3 sequence: CASSSTGQGWIGEQYF. CDR3 bases: TGTGCCAGCAGCTCTACCGGACAGGGATGGATAGGCGAGCAGTACTTC.

The chain links TRBV24-1 to TRBJ2-1; 7 nucleotides agree with TRBD1. The length of the CDR3 is 16 residues. Germline lookup yields CDR1 KGHDR and CDR2 SFDVKD. The junction had 7 bases not matched to a gene; V was cut back by 4 bases and J by 2 bases. This CDR3 reads CATSDTRQGAYNEQFF. As DNA, the CDR3 is TGTGCCACCAGTGACACTCGACAGGGCGCCTACAATGAGCAGTTCTTC.

This clonotype was detected many times. The gene calls are TRBV20-1 and TRBJ2-7, with D possibly being TRBD1 (7 bases). The V end lost 6 bases, the J end lost 8 bases, and 14 bases lay between the germline ends. Germline CDR1 reads DFQATT; CDR2 reads SNEGSKA (reference sequence). The CDR3 runs to 11 residues. The CDR3 region has the DNA TGCAGTGCCCCCAGGGGGGAAAAGCAGTACTTC. Its translation is CSAPRGEKQYF.

V and J are TRBV14 and TRBJ2-1, with D possibly matching TRBD2 (6 bases). This CDR3 contains 19 residues. The germline CDR1 and CDR2 sequences are SGHDN and FVKESK. The V end was cut by 3 bases, the J end by 3 bases, with 24 bases between. The chain's CDR3 is CASSQEGRGLINGYNEQFF. The CDR3 nucleotides read TGTGCCAGCAGCCAGGAAGGCCGGGGGTTAATAAATGGCTACAATGAGCAGTTCTTC.

This sequence joins TRBV10-1 and TRBJ2-3; weak D call: TRBD1 (5 bases). The germline V gene encodes CDR1 WNHNN and CDR2 SYGVQD (reference sequence). This CDR3 spans 14 amino acids. V lost 2 bases, J lost 0 bases, and 6 bases lay in between. Here the CDR3 DNA reads TGCGCCAGCAGTGAGGACAGCAGCACAGATACGCAGTATTTT. Translation gives CASSEDSSTDTQYF.

The genes are TRBV2 and TRBJ2-5; weak D call: TRBD1 (6 bases). Looked up from germline, CDR1 is SNHLY and CDR2 is FYNNEI. Trimming removed 1 base at V and 1 base at J, with 13 bases between. The CDR3 loop spans 16 amino acids. The CDR3 region is CASSEGPLGAQETQYF. The DNA of the CDR3 is TGTGCCAGCAGTGAAGGGCCTCTGGGGGCCCAAGAGACCCAGTACTTC.

A few counts support this clonotype. The rearrangement joins TRBV20-1 to TRBJ2-1, with D tentatively TRBD1 (5 bases). Germline CDR1 DFQATT, CDR2 SNEGSKA (reference sequence). The CDR3 has 11 residues. With 3 bases removed from V and 15 bases from J, the gap between germline ends came to 15 bases. In nucleotides, the CDR3 is TGCAGTGCTAGCAACCGGGCTCAGGGGTTCTTC. Protein sequence: CSASNRAQGFF.

This clonotype was detected only a few times. J is TRBJ1-3 and V is TRBV6-6; D perhaps matches TRBD1 (5 bases). The germline gives CDR1 MNHNY, CDR2 SVGAGI (reference sequence). The CDR3 has 14 residues. Between the trimmed V and J ends, which lost 7 bases and 2 bases, there was a span of 12 bases. CDR3 bases: TGTGCCAGCAATATTGGAGGGGCTGGAAACACCATATATTTT. Translated: CASNIGGAGNTIYF.

This clonotype has just a few counts. The chain combines TRBV24-1 with TRBJ1-5, with 9 bases that match TRBD1. The CDR3 consists of 17 residues. The junction had 10 bases not matched to a gene; V was cut back by 4 bases and J by 4 bases. Looked up from germline, CDR1 is KGHDR and CDR2 is SFDVKD. The CDR3 DNA is TGTGCCACCAGTGAAAAGCGGGACAGGGCGAAAAATCAGCCCCAGCATTTT. Translated: CATSEKRDRAKNQPQHF.

In its sample, this clonotype was seen a few times. CDR3 protein: CASRSRGRAEAFF. CDR3 nucleotide sequence: TGTGCCAGCAGGAGCCGGGGGAGGGCTGAAGCTTTCTTT. The chain carries TRBV28 and TRBJ1-1; D might be TRBD1 (5 bases). The V end lost 6 bases, the J end lost 6 bases, and 14 bases lay between the germline ends. CDR1 MDHEN and CDR2 SYDVKM come from the germline V gene. This CDR3 has 13 residues.

DNA for the CDR3: TGTGCCAGCAGAAAAACGCAAAAAAACATTCAGTACTTC. The encoded protein is CASRKTQKNIQYF. The rearrangement uses TRBV12-3 or TRBV12-4 and TRBJ2-4; no clear D. This CDR3 comprises 13 residues. The V gene lost 6 bases and the J gene lost 4 bases, with 10 bases spanning the gap.

The J gene is TRBJ2-3, the V gene TRBV7-2; TRBD2 matches at 11 bases. The ends lost 6 bases at V and 2 bases at J; junction bases unmatched: 7. CDR1 and CDR2 from the germline V gene are SGHTA and FQGNSA. This CDR3 contains 16 residues. This chain's CDR3 is CASSSRLAGFTDTQYF. CDR3 DNA sequence: TGTGCCAGCAGTTCCCGACTAGCGGGGTTCACAGATACGCAGTATTTT.

The chain has TRBV30 and TRBJ2-7; 9 nucleotides agree with TRBD2. Germline V gene data show CDR1 as GTSNPN and CDR2 as SVGIG (reference sequence). CDR3 length equals 15 residues. J gave up 2 bases and V 4 bases, and 9 bases lay outside the gene matches. CDR3 DNA: TGTGCCTGGACACGGTATAGCGGGAGCGCCTACGAGCAGTACTTC. Encoded protein: CAWTRYSGSAYEQYF.

The chain employs TRBV7-2 and TRBJ2-7, with unresolved D. This CDR3 has 14 amino acids. Germline loops: CDR1 SGHTA, CDR2 FQGNSA. Between the trimmed V and J ends, which lost 1 base and 2 bases, there was a span of 9 bases. CDR3 DNA: TGTGCCAGCAGCTTAGAGGTTGGTCCCTACGAGCAGTACTTC. Its translation: CASSLEVGPYEQYF.

This clonotype was observed a handful of times. This sequence joins TRBV6-6 and TRBJ2-7; 7 bases are a match to TRBD1. CDR1 and CDR2 from the germline V gene are MNHNY and SVGAGI (reference sequence). The CDR3 covers 15 residues. The junction had 10 bases not matched to a gene; V was cut back by 2 bases and J by 6 bases. CDR3 protein: CASSYVGQVVAEQYF. CDR3 coding DNA: TGTGCCAGCAGTTACGTTGGACAGGTGGTCGCCGAGCAGTACTTC.

V is TRBV6-6 and J is TRBJ1-4, with a possible D match to TRBD1 (6 bases). Trimming pared 10 bases from V and 6 bases from J, leaving 15 bases between. This CDR3 contains 13 residues. Germline CDR1 is MNHNY and CDR2 is SVGAGI (reference sequence). CDR3 sequence: CAIRTPGDEKLFF. The DNA for the CDR3 is TGTGCCATTAGGACCCCAGGGGATGAAAAACTGTTTTTT.

The V gene is TRBV29-1, the J gene TRBJ1-5; 9 bases agree with TRBD1. After removal of 5 bases from V and 5 bases from J, the junction contained 4 bases not matched to a gene. The CDR3 runs 13 residues. Germline CDR1 reads SQVTM; CDR2 reads ANQGSEA. The CDR3 DNA sequence: TGCAGCGTTACAGGGGGCTTCGATCAGCCCCAGCATTTT. Amino acids: CSVTGGFDQPQHF.

This clonotype was recorded once. The chain has TRBV20-1 and TRBJ2-1; TRBD1 aligns across 10 bases. CDR3 length: 16 amino acids. V gave up 0 bases and J gave up 7 bases; unmatched junction bases: 9. Germline assignment: CDR1 DFQATT and CDR2 SNEGSKA (reference sequence). The chain's CDR3 is CSARDPGQGGGNEQFF. In DNA, the CDR3 is TGCAGTGCTAGAGATCCCGGACAGGGGGGTGGAAATGAGCAGTTCTTC.